This T cell receptor beta chain emerged from a study of cytomegalovirus exposure and HLA in healthy donors. Study-level background: Unique TCRs numbering approximately 80 million, obtained from HLA-typed donors, made up an early data release.

There are 14 residues in the CDR3. Per the germline V gene, CDR1 is MDHEN and CDR2 is SYDVKM. Germline trimming cut 4 bases from V and 8 bases from J; bases unmatched to any gene: 3. PCR primers comprised 60 Vbeta and 13 Jbeta primers. Assay: immunoSEQ multiplex PCR; the TCRdb copy retains only in-frame clones and omits some. The sample records about 180,000 clones, around 80% being singletons. Unrecorded immune exposure was likely among donors, who were nominally healthy when sampled. Study observations and caveats: The only immune exposure information that was available was CMV serostatus. Later analysis placed DRB1 highest and HLA-C lowest in TCR association rates, which differed by HLA locus.

This clone has just a few counts. The antigen is not known. Sequenced sample: PBMCs. This chain connects TRBV28 to TRBJ1-6, with TRBD1 matching 9 bases. This receptor was obtained from a woman under 40 in good health and CMV-seropositive. The DNA for the CDR3 is TGTGCCAGCAGTTCGGGACAGGGAGATTCACCCCTCCACTTT. It translates to CASSSGQGDSPLHF.